This T cell receptor beta chain was obtained from a study of blood T cell repertoires in COVID-19. Clones were sequenced by immunoSEQ multiplex PCR, and TCRdb holds only the in-frame ones, with some missing. The data contain 150,000 to 200,000 clones, around nine tenths of them singletons. The germline V and J ends were trimmed by 2 bases and 4 bases, with 14 bases remaining between them. CDR3 length equals 16 residues. Germline values: CDR1 MNHEY, CDR2 SVGEGT. The receptor comes from a man in his 70s with acute or convalescent COVID-19. The chain uses TRBV6-2 or TRBV6-3 and TRBJ2-2; tentative D call: TRBD2 (5 bases). Sequencing used peripheral blood. This CDR3 is CASSYRGLRRTGELFF. CDR3 sequence (DNA): TGTGCCAGCAGTTACCGGGGTTTACGGCGCACCGGGGAGCTGTTTTTT.